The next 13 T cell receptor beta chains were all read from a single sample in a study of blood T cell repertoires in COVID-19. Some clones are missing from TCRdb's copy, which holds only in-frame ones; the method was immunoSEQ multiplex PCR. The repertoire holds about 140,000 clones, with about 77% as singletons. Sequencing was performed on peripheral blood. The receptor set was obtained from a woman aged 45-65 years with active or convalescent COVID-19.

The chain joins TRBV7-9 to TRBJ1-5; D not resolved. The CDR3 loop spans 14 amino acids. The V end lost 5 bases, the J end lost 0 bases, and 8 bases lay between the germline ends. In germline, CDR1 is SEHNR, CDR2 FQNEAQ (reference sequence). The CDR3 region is CASSGVNSNQPQHF. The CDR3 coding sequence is TGTGCCAGCAGCGGAGTGAATAGCAATCAGCCCCAGCATTTT. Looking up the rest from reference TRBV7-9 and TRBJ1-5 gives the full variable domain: DTGVSQNPRHKITKRGQNVTFRCDPISEHNRLYWYRQTLGQGPEFLTYFQNEAQLEKSRLLSDRFSAERPKGSFSTLEIQRTEQGDSAMYLCASSGVNSNQPQHFGDGTRLSIL.

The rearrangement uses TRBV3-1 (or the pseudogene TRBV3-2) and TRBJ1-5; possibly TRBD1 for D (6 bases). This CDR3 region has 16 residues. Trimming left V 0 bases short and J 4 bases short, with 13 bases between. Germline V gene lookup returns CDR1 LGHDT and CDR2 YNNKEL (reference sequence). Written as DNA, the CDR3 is TGTGCCAGCAGCCAAGATCGGGGACACCTTAATCAGCCCCAGCATTTT. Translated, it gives CASSQDRGHLNQPQHF.

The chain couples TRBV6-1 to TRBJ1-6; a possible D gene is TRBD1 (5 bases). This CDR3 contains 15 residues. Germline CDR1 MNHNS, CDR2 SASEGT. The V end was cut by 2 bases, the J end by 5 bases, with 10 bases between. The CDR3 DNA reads TGTGCCAGCAGTGAAAGGACACCTGATAATTCACCCCTCCACTTT. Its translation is CASSERTPDNSPLHF.

The CDR3 bases are TGTGCCACCAGTACCGAAGGGGGATCCGGGGAGCTGTTTTTT. Amino acid sequence: CATSTEGGSGELFF. This chain connects TRBV24-1 to TRBJ2-2, with D maybe TRBD1 (6 bases). The CDR3 runs 14 residues. Trimming pared 6 bases from V and 6 bases from J, leaving 13 bases between. Germline CDR1 is KGHDR and CDR2 is SFDVKD.

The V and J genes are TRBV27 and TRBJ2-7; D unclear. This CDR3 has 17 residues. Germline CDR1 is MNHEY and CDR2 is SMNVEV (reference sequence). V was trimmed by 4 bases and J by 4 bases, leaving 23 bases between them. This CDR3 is CASSSLPTFANSYEQYF. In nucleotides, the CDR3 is TGTGCCAGCAGTTCCCTTCCCACCTTCGCTAATTCATACGAGCAGTACTTC.

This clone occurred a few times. The CDR3 bases are TGTGCCAGCAGCTTGACAGGAGATCGCACTGAAGCTTTCTTT. Translating it yields CASSLTGDRTEAFF. The rearrangement uses TRBV7-2 and TRBJ1-1, with a weak D call TRBD1 (6 bases). The CDR3 loop spans 14 amino acids. Germline loops: CDR1 SGHTA, CDR2 FQGNSA. The V gene lost 3 bases and the J gene lost 4 bases, with 12 bases spanning the gap.

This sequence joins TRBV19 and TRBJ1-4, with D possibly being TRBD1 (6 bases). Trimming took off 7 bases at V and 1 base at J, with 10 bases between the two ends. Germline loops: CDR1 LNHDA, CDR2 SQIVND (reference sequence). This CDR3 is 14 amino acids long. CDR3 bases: TGTGCCAGTACCCTACAGGGAACTAATGAAAAACTGTTTTTT. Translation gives CASTLQGTNEKLFF. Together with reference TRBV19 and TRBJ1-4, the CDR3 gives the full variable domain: DGGITQSPKYLFRKEGQNVTLSCEQNLNHDAMYWYRQDPGQGLRLIYYSQIVNDFQKGDIAEGYSVSREKKESFPLTVTSAQKNPTAFYLCASTLQGTNEKLFFGSGTQLSVL.

CDR3 coding DNA: TGTGCCAGCAGTACTACCAAGAACACTGAAGCTTTCTTT. Encoded protein: CASSTTKNTEAFF. The rearrangement links TRBV6-2 or TRBV6-3 to TRBJ1-1; D unresolved. Germline V gives CDR1 MNHEY, CDR2 SVGEGT. Trimming left V 5 bases short and J 1 base short, with 8 bases between. The CDR3 runs 13 residues.

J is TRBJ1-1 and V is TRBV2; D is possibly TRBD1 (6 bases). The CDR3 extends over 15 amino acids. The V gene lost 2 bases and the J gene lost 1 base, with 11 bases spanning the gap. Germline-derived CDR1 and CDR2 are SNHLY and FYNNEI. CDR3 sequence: CASSENGGGNTEAFF. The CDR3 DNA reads TGTGCCAGCAGTGAAAATGGGGGCGGGAACACTGAAGCTTTCTTT.

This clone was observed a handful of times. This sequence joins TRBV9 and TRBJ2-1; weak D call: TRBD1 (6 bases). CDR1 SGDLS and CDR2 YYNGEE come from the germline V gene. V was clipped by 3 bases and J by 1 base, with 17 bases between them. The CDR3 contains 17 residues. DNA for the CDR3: TGTGCCAGCAGCGCAAGGGCAACAGGGATTTCCTACAATGAGCAGTTCTTC. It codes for CASSARATGISYNEQFF.

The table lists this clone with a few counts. DNA of the CDR3: TGCGCCGGTTCAACTAGCGGGAGGACAGATACGCAGTATTTT. Translation gives CAGSTSGRTDTQYF. The chain has TRBV4-3 and TRBJ2-3; 12 nucleotides agree with TRBD2. Germline V gene sequence: CDR1 LGHNA, CDR2 YSLEER. The J segment lost 3 bases and the V segment lost 11 bases, leaving 6 bases of the junction unmatched. The CDR3 has 14 amino acids.

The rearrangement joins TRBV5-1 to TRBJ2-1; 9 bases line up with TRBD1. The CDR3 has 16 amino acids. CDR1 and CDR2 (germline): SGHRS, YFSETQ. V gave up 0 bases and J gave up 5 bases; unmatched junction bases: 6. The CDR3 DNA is TGCGCCAGCAGCTTGGCAGGGGACAGGGCCAACAATGAGCAGTTCTTC. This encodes CASSLAGDRANNEQFF.

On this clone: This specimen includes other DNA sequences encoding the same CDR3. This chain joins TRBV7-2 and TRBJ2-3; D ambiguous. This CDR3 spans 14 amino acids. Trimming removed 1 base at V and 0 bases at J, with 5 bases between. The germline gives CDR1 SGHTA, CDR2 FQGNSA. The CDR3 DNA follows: TGTGCCAGCAGCTTAGGTCATAGCACAGATACGCAGTATTTT. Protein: CASSLGHSTDTQYF.